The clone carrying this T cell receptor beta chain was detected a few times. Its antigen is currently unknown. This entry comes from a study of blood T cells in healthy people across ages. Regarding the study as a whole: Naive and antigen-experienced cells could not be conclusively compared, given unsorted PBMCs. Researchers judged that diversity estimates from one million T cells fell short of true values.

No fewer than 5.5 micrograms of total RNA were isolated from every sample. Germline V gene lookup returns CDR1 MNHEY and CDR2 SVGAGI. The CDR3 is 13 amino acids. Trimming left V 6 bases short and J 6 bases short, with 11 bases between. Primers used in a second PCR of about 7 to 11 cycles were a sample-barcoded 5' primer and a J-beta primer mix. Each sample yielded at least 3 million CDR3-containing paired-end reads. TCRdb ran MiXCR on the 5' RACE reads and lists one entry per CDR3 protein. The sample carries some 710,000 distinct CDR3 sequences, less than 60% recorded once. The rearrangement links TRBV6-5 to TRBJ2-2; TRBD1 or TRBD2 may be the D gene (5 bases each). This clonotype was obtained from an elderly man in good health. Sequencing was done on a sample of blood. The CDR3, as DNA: TGTGCCAGCAGCCCCGTGGGGGCCGGGGAGCTGTTTTTT. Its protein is CASSPVGAGELFF.